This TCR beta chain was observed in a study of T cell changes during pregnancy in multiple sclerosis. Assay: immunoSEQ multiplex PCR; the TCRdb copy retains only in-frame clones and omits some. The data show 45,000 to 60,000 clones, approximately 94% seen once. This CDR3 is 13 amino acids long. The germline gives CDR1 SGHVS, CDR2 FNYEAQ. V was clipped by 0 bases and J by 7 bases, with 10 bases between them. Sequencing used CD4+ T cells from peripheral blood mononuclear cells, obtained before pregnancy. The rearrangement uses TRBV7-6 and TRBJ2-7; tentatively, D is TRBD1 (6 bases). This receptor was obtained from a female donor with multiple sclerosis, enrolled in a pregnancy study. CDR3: CASSLALGQEQYF. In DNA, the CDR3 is TGTGCCAGCAGCTTAGCGCTTGGACAGGAGCAGTACTTC.